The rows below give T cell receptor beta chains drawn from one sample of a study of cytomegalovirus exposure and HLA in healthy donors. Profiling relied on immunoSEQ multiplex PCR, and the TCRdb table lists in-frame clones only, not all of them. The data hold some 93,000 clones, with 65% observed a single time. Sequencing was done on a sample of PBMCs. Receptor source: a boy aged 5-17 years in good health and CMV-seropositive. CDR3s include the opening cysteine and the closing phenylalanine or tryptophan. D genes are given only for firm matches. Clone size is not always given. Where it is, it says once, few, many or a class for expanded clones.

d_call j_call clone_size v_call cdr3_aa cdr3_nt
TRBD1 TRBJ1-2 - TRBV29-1 CSVSGQVCGYTF TGCAGCGTTTCAGGACAGGTGTGTGGCTACACCTTC
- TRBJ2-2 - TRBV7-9 CASSQMQGNTGELFF TGTGCCAGCAGCCAAATGCAGGGCAACACCGGGGAGCTGTTTTTT
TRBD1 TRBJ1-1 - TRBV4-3 CASSPLTGSTEAFF TGCGCCAGCAGCCCACTGACAGGGAGTACTGAAGCTTTCTTT
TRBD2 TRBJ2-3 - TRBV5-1 CASSLARLAGGDTQYF TGCGCCAGCAGCTTGGCTAGACTAGCGGGAGGGGATACGCAGTATTTT
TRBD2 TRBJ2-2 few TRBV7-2 CASSLGGSGVNTGELFF TGTGCCAGCAGCTTAGGGGGTAGCGGGGTGAACACCGGGGAGCTGTTTTTT
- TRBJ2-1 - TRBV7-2 CASSLGLKGKGAGNEQFF TGTGCCAGCAGCTTAGGCCTCAAGGGCAAAGGGGCCGGCAATGAGCAGTTCTTC
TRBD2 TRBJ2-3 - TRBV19 CASRRSGTSGGQTDTQYF TGTGCCAGTAGGAGGTCCGGGACTAGCGGGGGACAAACAGATACGCAGTATTTT
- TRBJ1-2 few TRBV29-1 CSVEVGPVGYTF TGCAGCGTTGAAGTGGGGCCGGTTGGCTACACCTTC
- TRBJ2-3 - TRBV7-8 CASSSRESKADTQYF TGTGCCAGCAGCTCTAGGGAGTCGAAAGCAGATACGCAGTATTTT
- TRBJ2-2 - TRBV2 CASSGSYGGNTGELFF TGTGCCAGCAGTGGGTCCTACGGGGGGAACACCGGGGAGCTGTTTTTT
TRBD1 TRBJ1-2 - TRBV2 CASSVGQGADGYTF TGTGCCAGCAGTGTAGGGCAGGGGGCGGATGGCTACACCTTC
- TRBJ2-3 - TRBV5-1 CASSPVPGTDTQYF TGCGCCAGCAGCCCGGTCCCTGGCACAGATACGCAGTATTTT